One and the same sample provided the 17 T cell receptor beta chains below, sequenced in a study of OX40 agonist ivuxolimab in advanced cancers. This table comes from immunoSEQ multiplex PCR, and its TCRdb copy is limited to in-frame clones, with some not included. The repertoire consists of more than 65,000 clones, with about 88% occurring once and the leading ten covering approximately 2.6%. Sequencing was performed on CD4+ or CD8+ T cells sorted from blood, taken in a trial of the OX40 agonist ivuxolimab. These receptors were collected from an adult with an advanced solid tumor such as melanoma, head and neck, liver or kidney cancer.

The J gene is TRBJ1-4, the V gene TRBV5-1, with D possibly being TRBD1 (5 bases). The V end lost 4 bases, the J end lost 4 bases, and 11 bases lay between the germline ends. CDR1 and CDR2 from the germline V gene are SGHRS and YFSETQ. CDR3 length: 14 amino acids. CDR3 sequence (DNA): TGCGCCAGCAGCGGGGGACGGAGTAATGAAAAACTGTTTTTT. Its protein is CASSGGRSNEKLFF.

The chain has TRBV10-3 and TRBJ1-2; TRBD1 is a possible D gene (5 bases). V was trimmed by 6 bases and J by 4 bases, leaving 12 bases between them. The germline gives CDR1 ENHRY, CDR2 SYGVKD. The CDR3 totals 13 residues. CDR3 in DNA: TGTGCCATCAGGCTCGACAGTACCTATGGCTACACCTTC. Translated: CAIRLDSTYGYTF.

As DNA, the CDR3 is TGTGCCAGCTCCGGTAGCTATACCCTCTCCTACGAGCAGTACTTC. This codes for CASSGSYTLSYEQYF. The V call is TRBV6-1, the J call TRBJ2-7; D uncertain. CDR1 and CDR2 from the germline V gene are MNHNS and SASEGT. Trimming stripped 8 bases from V and 0 bases from J, with 17 bases between. The CDR3 runs to 15 residues.

The chain joins TRBV5-5 to TRBJ2-7; 7 bases are a match to TRBD1. CDR1 is SGHKS and CDR2 is YYEKEE in the germline V gene (reference sequence). V shed 4 bases and J 3 bases; nucleotides not matched to a gene: 7. CDR3 length: 14 amino acids. This chain's CDR3 is CASSRVRQGYEQYF. The DNA for the CDR3 is TGTGCCAGCAGCCGAGTCAGACAGGGCTACGAGCAGTACTTC. Full variable domain (rest looked up from reference TRBV5-5 and TRBJ2-7): DAGVTQSPTHLIKTRGQQVTLRCSPISGHKSVSWYQQVLGQGPQFIFQYYEKEERGRGNFPDRFSARQFPNYSSELNVNALLLGDSALYLCASSRVRQGYEQYFGPGTRLTVT.

J is TRBJ1-1 and V is TRBV29-1; 9 bases agree with TRBD1. This CDR3 region has 14 residues. V lost 5 bases, J lost 5 bases, and 9 bases stayed unmatched. CDR1 is SQVTM and CDR2 is ANQGSEA in the germline V gene. CDR3 sequence (DNA): TGCAGCGTTTCGCGGACAGGGGTCGGGACTGAAGCTTTCTTT. Encoded protein: CSVSRTGVGTEAFF.

The V call is TRBV19, the J call TRBJ2-3, with D possibly being TRBD1 or TRBD2 (5 bases each). The CDR3 totals 14 residues. Germline loops: CDR1 LNHDA, CDR2 SQIVND (reference sequence). The V end was cut by 5 bases, the J end by 5 bases, with 14 bases between. CDR3 loop: CASSVGRGGDTQYF. The CDR3 DNA sequence: TGTGCCAGTAGTGTTGGACGGGGCGGAGATACGCAGTATTTT.

This chain joins TRBV4-1 and TRBJ2-7; the match to TRBD1 covers 9 bases. With V trimmed by 1 base and J by 6 bases, 7 bases remained unmatched. The CDR3 covers 15 residues. Germline CDR1 and CDR2: MGHRA and YSYEKL. The CDR3 coding sequence is TGCGCCAGCAGCCAAGGTATACAGGGGGCGCGCGAGCAGTACTTC. This sequence encodes CASSQGIQGAREQYF.

The chain carries TRBV30 and TRBJ2-7; no firm D call. The CDR3 has 13 amino acids. V lost 0 bases, J lost 6 bases, and 12 bases lay in between. Germline CDR1 is GTSNPN and CDR2 is SVGIG (reference sequence). CDR3 amino acids: CAWSVATFGEQYF. For the CDR3, the DNA is TGTGCCTGGAGTGTAGCCACCTTTGGCGAGCAGTACTTC.

This clone was seen just once. This rearrangement joins TRBV5-1 to TRBJ2-1, with a tentative D call TRBD1 (7 bases). V was shortened by 4 bases and J by 3 bases, with 17 bases between the two germline ends. The germline gives CDR1 SGHRS, CDR2 YFSETQ. The CDR3 is 16 amino acids. The CDR3 bases are TGCGCCAGCAGCGGGCAGGAGGGGGCCTACTACAATGAGCAGTTCTTC. Translated, it gives CASSGQEGAYYNEQFF.

The chain recombines TRBV9 with TRBJ2-3, with 7 bases aligning to TRBD2. Germline V CDR1 and CDR2: SGDLS, YYNGEE. After removal of 0 bases from V and 3 bases from J, the junction contained 7 bases not matched to a gene. The CDR3 is made up of 16 amino acids. The CDR3, as DNA: TGTGCCAGCAGCGTAGTCACGCTAGCGGATACAGATACGCAGTATTTT. Translated: CASSVVTLADTDTQYF. The full variable domain, its missing parts supplied by reference TRBV9 and TRBJ2-3, is DSGVTQTPKHLITATGQRVTLRCSPRSGDLSVYWYQQSLDQGLQFLIQYYNGEERAKGNILERFSAQQFPDLHSELNLSSLELGDSALYFCASSVVTLADTDTQYFGPGTRLTVL.

The chain is built from TRBV9 and TRBJ1-5; no clear D gene. The CDR3 sequence is 16 residues long. Germline values: CDR1 SGDLS, CDR2 YYNGEE. Trimming took off 0 bases at V and 0 bases at J, with 10 bases between the two ends. The CDR3 sequence: CASSVGPPYSNQPQHF. For the CDR3, the DNA is TGTGCCAGCAGCGTAGGTCCCCCCTATAGCAATCAGCCCCAGCATTTT.

The chain couples TRBV7-3 to TRBJ2-1; TRBD1 matches at 7 bases. Germline assignment: CDR1 SGHTA and CDR2 FQGTGA. J was trimmed by 4 bases and V by 5 bases; bases with no gene match: 8. The CDR3 runs to 15 residues. The CDR3 spells CASSPRDSRYNEQFF. CDR3 sequence (DNA): TGTGCCAGCAGCCCTAGGGACAGTAGATACAATGAGCAGTTCTTC. Using reference TRBV7-3 and TRBJ2-1 for the parts outside the CDR3, the full variable domain is GAGVSQTPSNKVTEKGKYVELRCDPISGHTALYWYRQSLGQGPEFLIYFQGTGAADDSGLPNDRFFAVRPEGSVSTLKIQRTERGDSAVYLCASSPRDSRYNEQFFGPGTRLTVL.

V and J are TRBV20-1 and TRBJ1-4; D is unresolved. V lost 5 bases to trimming and J lost 4 bases, with 2 bases between them. CDR3 length equals 10 residues. The germline gives CDR1 DFQATT, CDR2 SNEGSKA (reference sequence). This CDR3 reads CSAYNEKLFF. The CDR3 nucleotides are TGCAGTGCTTATAATGAAAAACTGTTTTTT.

The rearrangement links TRBV7-9 to TRBJ2-1; D might be TRBD1 (5 bases). The CDR3 consists of 13 residues. The ends were cut back, 6 bases at V and 4 bases at J, with 10 bases in the middle. From germline, CDR1 is SEHNR and CDR2 FQNEAQ (reference sequence). The CDR3 protein is CASSKDIYNEQFF. The CDR3 DNA is TGTGCCAGCAGTAAGGACATATACAATGAGCAGTTCTTC.

The chain combines TRBV27 with TRBJ1-5; D not resolved. The CDR3 spans 14 residues. Trimming stripped 8 bases from V and 2 bases from J, with 13 bases between. Germline V gives CDR1 MNHEY, CDR2 SMNVEV (reference sequence). The CDR3 DNA follows: TGTGCCAGCCCACCCTCGCCGGGCAATCAGCCCCAGCATTTT. This translates into CASPPSPGNQPQHF.

The chain employs TRBV5-6 and TRBJ2-1; maybe TRBD2 (6 bases). The CDR3 is 17 residues long. Between the trimmed V and J ends, which lost 4 bases and 3 bases, there was a span of 20 bases. Germline CDR1 SGHDT, CDR2 YYEEEE. The CDR3 region is CASSRGDNLFHYNEQFF. For the CDR3, the DNA is TGTGCCAGCAGCCGCGGGGATAACTTGTTCCACTACAATGAGCAGTTCTTC.

The J gene is TRBJ2-7, the V gene TRBV2, with D tentatively TRBD2 (5 bases). The V end was cut by 4 bases, the J end by 7 bases, with 11 bases between. The CDR3 extends over 12 amino acids. CDR1 is SNHLY and CDR2 is FYNNEI in the germline V gene. The CDR3 loop is CASSVASGEQYF. CDR3 DNA: TGTGCCAGCAGTGTAGCCTCGGGGGAGCAGTACTTC.